Ten or more counts support the clone carrying this TCR beta chain. Its antigen is unknown. The read gets to within 3 residues of the CDR3 end, and the germline J gene fills in the rest. The assay was immunoSEQ multiplex PCR, and TCRdb's table has in-frame clones only and misses some. Found here are around 39,000 clones, no singletons; the ten largest cover roughly 3%. Both groups were predominantly of Caucasian heritage. The sample originates from a study of T cell clonality in common variable immunodeficiency. CDR3 length: 14 residues. V was clipped by 5 bases and J by 6 bases, with 14 bases between them. Per germline, CDR1 KGHSH and CDR2 LQKENI. Overall study results and limits: Common variable immunodeficiency TCR beta sequences reportedly had fewer deletions and N-nucleotide insertions.

Sequencing was done on a sample of peripheral blood mononuclear cells. This TCR was sampled from a person aged 18 to 75 in good health. This sequence joins TRBV18 and TRBJ2-1; D is unresolved. Here the CDR3 reads CASSSTLDSNEQFF. The sequenced part of the CDR3 DNA is TGTGCCAGCTCATCGACGCTAGATTCCAATGAG.